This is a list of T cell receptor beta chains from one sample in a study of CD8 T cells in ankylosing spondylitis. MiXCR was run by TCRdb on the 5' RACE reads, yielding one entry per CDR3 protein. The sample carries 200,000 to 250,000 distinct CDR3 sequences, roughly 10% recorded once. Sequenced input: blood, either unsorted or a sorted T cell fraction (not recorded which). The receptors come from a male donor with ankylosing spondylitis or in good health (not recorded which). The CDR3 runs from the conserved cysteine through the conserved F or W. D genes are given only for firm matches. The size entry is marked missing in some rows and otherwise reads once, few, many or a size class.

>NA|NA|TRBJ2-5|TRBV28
TGTGCCAGCAGTACCGTTGCGGTTCAAGAGACCCAGTACTTC
CASSTVAVQETQYF
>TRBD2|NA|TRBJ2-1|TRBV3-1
TGTGCCAGCAGCCAAGAAGGCCTAGCGGGGGGGCGTGCCGAGCAGTTCTTC
CASSQEGLAGGRAEQFF
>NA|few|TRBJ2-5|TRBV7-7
TGTGCTAGCAGCGCTTCCGGGACTCAAGAGACCCAGTACTTC
CASSASGTQETQYF
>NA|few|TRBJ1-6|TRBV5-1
TGCGCCAGCTCTCGGACTGGGGATAATTCACCCCTCCACTTT
CASSRTGDNSPLHF
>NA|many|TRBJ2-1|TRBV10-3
TGTGCCATCAGTGACCCCACAGCTAATGAGCAGTTCTTC
CAISDPTANEQFF
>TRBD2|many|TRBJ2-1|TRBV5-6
TGTGCCAGCAGGGGGCGGGGGGCTCTTTCCGAGCAGTTCTTC
CASRGRGALSEQFF
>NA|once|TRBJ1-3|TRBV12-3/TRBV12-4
TGTGCCAGCAGTTCCACGGGGATAATCTCTGGAAACACCATATATTTT
CASSSTGIISGNTIYF
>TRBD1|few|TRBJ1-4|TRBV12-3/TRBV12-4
TGTGCCAGCAGTCCAGGGGGGGGTGAAAAACTGTTTTTT
CASSPGGGEKLFF
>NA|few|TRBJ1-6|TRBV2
TGTGCCAGCAGTCTCTCAGGGAAGTCCTATAATTCACCCCTCCACTTT
CASSLSGKSYNSPLHF
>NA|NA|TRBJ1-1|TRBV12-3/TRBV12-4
TGTGCCAGCAGTCCCGTGGTGGAGGAGAACACTGAAGCTTTCTTT
CASSPVVEENTEAFF
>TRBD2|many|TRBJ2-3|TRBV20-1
TGCAGTGCTAGAGAACCGACTAGCGGGGGGGCAGATACGCAGTATTTT
CSAREPTSGGADTQYF
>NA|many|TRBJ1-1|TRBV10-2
TGCGCCAGCAGGGAGATGAACACTGAAGCTTTCTTT
CASREMNTEAFF
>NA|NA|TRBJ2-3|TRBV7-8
TGTGCCAGCAGCTTAGTCCTTGCGGGGGCGCCCTGGGTGCAGTATTTT
CASSLVLAGAPWVQYF
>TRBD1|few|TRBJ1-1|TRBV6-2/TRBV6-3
TGTGCCAGCAGGCGGGACAGCACCTCGAACACTGAAGCTTTCTTT
CASRRDSTSNTEAFF
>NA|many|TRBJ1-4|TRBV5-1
TGCGCCAGCACCCCTTACCCAGAGGACGAAAAACTGTTTTTT
CASTPYPEDEKLFF
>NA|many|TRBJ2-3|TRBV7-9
TGTGCCAGCAGCTTACTTCAGGGCCCAGATACGCAGTATTTT
CASSLLQGPDTQYF
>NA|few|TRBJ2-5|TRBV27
TGTGCCAGCAGGAGCGAGGGGACCCAGTACTTC
CASRSEGTQYF
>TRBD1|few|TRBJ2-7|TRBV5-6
TGTGCCAGCAGCTTGGCAGGACAGGGGAACTACGAGCAGTACTTC
CASSLAGQGNYEQYF
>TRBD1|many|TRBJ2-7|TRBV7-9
TGTGCCAGCAGCTTAGTTGCGGGACAGGGCCCGCCAGGCTACGAGCAGTACTTC
CASSLVAGQGPPGYEQYF
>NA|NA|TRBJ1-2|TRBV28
TGTGCCAGCGAATACATCCGGGGTAACGGTGGCTACACCTTC
CASEYIRGNGGYTF
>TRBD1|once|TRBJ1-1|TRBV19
TGTGCCAGTAGGCGGACAGGACAAAACACTGAAGCTTTCTTT
CASRRTGQNTEAFF
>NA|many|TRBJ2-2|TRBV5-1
TGCGCCAGCAGCTTGGATGCGGTGAACACCGGGGAGCTGTTTTTT
CASSLDAVNTGELFF
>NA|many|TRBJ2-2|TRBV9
TGTGCCAGCAGCGTAGAGGGGGGGCCGAACACCGGGGAGCTGTTTTTT
CASSVEGGPNTGELFF
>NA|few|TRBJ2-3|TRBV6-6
TGTGCCAGCAGTAACCGCAGAGAGGATACGCAGTATTTT
CASSNRREDTQYF
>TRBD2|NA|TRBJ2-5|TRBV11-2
TGTGCCAGCAGCCGTACTAGCGGCTACCAAGAGACCCAGTACTTC
CASSRTSGYQETQYF
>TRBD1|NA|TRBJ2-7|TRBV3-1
TGTGCCAGCAGCCAAGAGCCGGGACAGGGATACTACGAGCAGTACTTC
CASSQEPGQGYYEQYF
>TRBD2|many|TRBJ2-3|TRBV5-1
TGCGCCAGCAGTCGACTAGCGGGCGTTAGCACAGATACGCAGTATTTT
CASSRLAGVSTDTQYF
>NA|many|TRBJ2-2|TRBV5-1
TGCGCCAGCAGCCCAAGGGACATCACCGGGGAGCTGTTTTTT
CASSPRDITGELFF
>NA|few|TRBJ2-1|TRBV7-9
TGTGCCAGCAGCTTAGCTACAGGGCGGTACAATGAGCAGTTCTTC
CASSLATGRYNEQFF
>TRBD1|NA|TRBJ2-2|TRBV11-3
TGTGCCAGCAACTATGGGACAGACACCGGGGAGCTGTTTTTT
CASNYGTDTGELFF
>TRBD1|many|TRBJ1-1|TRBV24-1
TGTGCCACCAGTGAGACAGGGGCGGCCACTGAAGCTTTCTTT
CATSETGAATEAFF
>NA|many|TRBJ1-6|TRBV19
TGTGCCAGCTCTATCGGGGCAAATTCACCCCTCCACTTT
CASSIGANSPLHF
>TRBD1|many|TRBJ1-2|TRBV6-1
TGTGCCAGCAGTGGGGACAGGGTACGGACCTATGGCTACACCTTC
CASSGDRVRTYGYTF
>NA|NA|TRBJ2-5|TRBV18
TGTGCCAGCTCACCATCGGGGGCTTTGATCCGGGAGACCCAGTACTTC
CASSPSGALIRETQYF
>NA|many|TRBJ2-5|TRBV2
TGTGCCAGCGTTCCGCTAGCGGAGACCCAGTACTTC
CASVPLAETQYF
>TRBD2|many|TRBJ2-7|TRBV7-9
TGTGCCAGCAGCCACTCCGGGACTAGAGCCTACGAGCAGTACTTC
CASSHSGTRAYEQYF
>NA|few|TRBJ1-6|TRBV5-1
TGCGCCAGCAGCCAGGGGAGCGGGGCTTCACCCCTCCACTTT
CASSQGSGASPLHF
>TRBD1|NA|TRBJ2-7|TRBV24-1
TGTGCCACCAGTGGAACAGGGGGCAACTACGAGCAGTACTTC
CATSGTGGNYEQYF
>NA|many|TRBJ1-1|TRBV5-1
TGCGCCAGCAGTCCGGGACCTTCGAACACTGAAGCTTTCTTT
CASSPGPSNTEAFF
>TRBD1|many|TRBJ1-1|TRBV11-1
TGTGCCAGCAGCGGGGGGACAGGGACGGAGGGTATGAACACTGAAGCTTTCTTT
CASSGGTGTEGMNTEAFF
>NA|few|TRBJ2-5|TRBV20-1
TGCAGTGCTAGAGATCCGGGACCCCAAGAGACCCAGTACTTC
CSARDPGPQETQYF
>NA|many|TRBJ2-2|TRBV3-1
TGTGCCAGCAGCCAAGAGGTGCAACTAACCGGGGAGCTGTTTTTT
CASSQEVQLTGELFF
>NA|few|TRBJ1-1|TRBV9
TGTGCCAGCAGCGTAGAGGAGGGGCGCGGCACTGAAGCTTTCTTT
CASSVEEGRGTEAFF
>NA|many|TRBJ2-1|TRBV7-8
TGTGCCAGCAGCTTAGGAACGTCCTACAATGAGCAGTTCTTC
CASSLGTSYNEQFF
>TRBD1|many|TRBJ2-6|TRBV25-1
TGTGCCAGCAGTTGTGAACTTCAATTGGGGACAGGGTTCTCTGGGGCCAACGTCCTGACTTTC
CASSCELQLGTGFSGANVLTF
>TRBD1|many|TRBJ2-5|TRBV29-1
TGCAGCGGTGGGACAGGAAGCCAAGAGACCCAGTACTTC
CSGGTGSQETQYF
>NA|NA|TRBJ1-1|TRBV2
TGTGCCAGCATTCCTGTGAACACTGAAGCTTTCTTT
CASIPVNTEAFF
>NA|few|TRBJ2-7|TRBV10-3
TGTGCCATCAGTGACTCGGGGCCCCTCTCCTACGAGCAGTACTTC
CAISDSGPLSYEQYF
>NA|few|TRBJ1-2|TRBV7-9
TGTGCCAGCAGCTTAGAGTCAGTGGGCTACACCTTC
CASSLESVGYTF
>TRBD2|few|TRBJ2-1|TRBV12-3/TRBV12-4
TGTGCCAGCAGTCACCGACTAGCGGGGGGGCTGCATGAGCAGTTCTTC
CASSHRLAGGLHEQFF
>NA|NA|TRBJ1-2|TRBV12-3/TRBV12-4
TGTGCCAGCAGCTTACAAAGGAACTATGGCTACACCTTC
CASSLQRNYGYTF
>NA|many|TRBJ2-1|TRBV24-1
TGTGCCACCAGTGATTTGCAAGGGGGGCATTTCAATGAGCAGTTCTTC
CATSDLQGGHFNEQFF
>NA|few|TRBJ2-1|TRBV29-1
TGCAGCGTTGATACGGCGGTCAGGGGTGAGCAGTTCTTC
CSVDTAVRGEQFF
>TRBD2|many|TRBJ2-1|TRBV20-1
TGCAGTGCCAGTAGCGGGGGGAACGCCTACAATGAGCAGTTCTTC
CSASSGGNAYNEQFF
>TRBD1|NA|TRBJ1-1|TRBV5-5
TGCGCCAGCAGCCAGGACAGGCGCGCTACTGAAGCTTTCTTT
CASSQDRRATEAFF
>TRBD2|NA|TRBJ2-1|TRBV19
TGTGCCAGTAGTATAAGGAGCCGCGGGGGCTCCTACAATGAGCAGTTCTTC
CASSIRSRGGSYNEQFF
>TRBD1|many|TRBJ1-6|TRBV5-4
TGTGCCAGCAGCCGGGGACAGTCCTCCAATAATTCACCCCTCCACTTT
CASSRGQSSNNSPLHF